These 5 T cell receptor beta chains came from one sample sequenced in a study of blood T cell repertoires in COVID-19 (dated by TCRdb to about 2020). Library generation was performed with the immunoSEQ multiplex PCR assay. The table comes from immuneACCESS by way of TCRdb, which keeps in-frame sequences with V and J called. Part of the clones is missing from these tables; in studies checked, under half for an unresolved V gene and the rest for unknown reasons. Recorded for this sample are 350,000 or so clones; around 80% of them occurred a single time. The ten largest clones take up 2.5% to 3% of the sample. The sample was peripheral blood. Receptors were obtained from a man in his thirties or forties with active or convalescent COVID-19.

The gene calls are TRBV27 and TRBJ2-3; D unresolved. The CDR3 is 13 residues long. The germline gives CDR1 MNHEY, CDR2 SMNVEV (reference sequence). V was cut by 1 base and J by 4 bases, with 6 bases left in between. The CDR3 region has the DNA TGTGCCAGCAGTTTATACTTTTCAGATACGCAGTATTTT. Translating gives CASSLYFSDTQYF.

This clone was counted a single time. The chain joins TRBV11-3 to TRBJ2-3; 7 bases align to TRBD2. CDR3 length: 15 residues. Looked up from germline, CDR1 is SGHNT and CDR2 is YENEEA. V lost 2 bases and J lost 5; bases outside the gene matches: 7. This chain's CDR3 is CASSLTEGRGDTQYF. CDR3 in DNA: TGTGCCAGCAGCTTAACGGAGGGGAGGGGAGATACGCAGTATTTT.

With regard to this clone: Other DNA sequences in the sample encode the same CDR3. V is TRBV5-1 and J is TRBJ2-2; the match to TRBD2 covers 8 bases. Losses at the gene ends were 4 bases for V and 5 bases for J; bases not matched to a gene: 10. The CDR3 runs 16 residues. Germline V gene data show CDR1 as SGHRS and CDR2 as YFSETQ. Here the CDR3 DNA reads TGCGCCAGCAGCCCCATCGGGGGGGACGGGACCGGGGAGCTGTTTTTT. As protein: CASSPIGGDGTGELFF.

This chain connects TRBV19 to TRBJ2-1; weak D call: TRBD2 (5 bases). CDR3 length: 15 amino acids. Germline lookup yields CDR1 LNHDA and CDR2 SQIVND (reference sequence). With 1 base removed from V and 8 bases from J, the gap between germline ends came to 15 bases. The CDR3 region has the DNA TGTGCCAGTAGTATAGTTCGGGCGGGCCTGGATGAGCAGTTCTTC. It translates to CASSIVRAGLDEQFF.

In this sample, this clone turned up once. The chain employs TRBV19 and TRBJ1-5; 7 bases are a match to TRBD1. CDR1 LNHDA and CDR2 SQIVND come from the germline V gene (reference sequence). V lost 3 bases, J lost 4 bases, and 3 bases stayed unmatched. This CDR3 comprises 14 residues. The CDR3 DNA reads TGTGCCAGTAGTATCTGGGACAGTAATCAGCCCCAGCATTTT. This gives the protein CASSIWDSNQPQHF.